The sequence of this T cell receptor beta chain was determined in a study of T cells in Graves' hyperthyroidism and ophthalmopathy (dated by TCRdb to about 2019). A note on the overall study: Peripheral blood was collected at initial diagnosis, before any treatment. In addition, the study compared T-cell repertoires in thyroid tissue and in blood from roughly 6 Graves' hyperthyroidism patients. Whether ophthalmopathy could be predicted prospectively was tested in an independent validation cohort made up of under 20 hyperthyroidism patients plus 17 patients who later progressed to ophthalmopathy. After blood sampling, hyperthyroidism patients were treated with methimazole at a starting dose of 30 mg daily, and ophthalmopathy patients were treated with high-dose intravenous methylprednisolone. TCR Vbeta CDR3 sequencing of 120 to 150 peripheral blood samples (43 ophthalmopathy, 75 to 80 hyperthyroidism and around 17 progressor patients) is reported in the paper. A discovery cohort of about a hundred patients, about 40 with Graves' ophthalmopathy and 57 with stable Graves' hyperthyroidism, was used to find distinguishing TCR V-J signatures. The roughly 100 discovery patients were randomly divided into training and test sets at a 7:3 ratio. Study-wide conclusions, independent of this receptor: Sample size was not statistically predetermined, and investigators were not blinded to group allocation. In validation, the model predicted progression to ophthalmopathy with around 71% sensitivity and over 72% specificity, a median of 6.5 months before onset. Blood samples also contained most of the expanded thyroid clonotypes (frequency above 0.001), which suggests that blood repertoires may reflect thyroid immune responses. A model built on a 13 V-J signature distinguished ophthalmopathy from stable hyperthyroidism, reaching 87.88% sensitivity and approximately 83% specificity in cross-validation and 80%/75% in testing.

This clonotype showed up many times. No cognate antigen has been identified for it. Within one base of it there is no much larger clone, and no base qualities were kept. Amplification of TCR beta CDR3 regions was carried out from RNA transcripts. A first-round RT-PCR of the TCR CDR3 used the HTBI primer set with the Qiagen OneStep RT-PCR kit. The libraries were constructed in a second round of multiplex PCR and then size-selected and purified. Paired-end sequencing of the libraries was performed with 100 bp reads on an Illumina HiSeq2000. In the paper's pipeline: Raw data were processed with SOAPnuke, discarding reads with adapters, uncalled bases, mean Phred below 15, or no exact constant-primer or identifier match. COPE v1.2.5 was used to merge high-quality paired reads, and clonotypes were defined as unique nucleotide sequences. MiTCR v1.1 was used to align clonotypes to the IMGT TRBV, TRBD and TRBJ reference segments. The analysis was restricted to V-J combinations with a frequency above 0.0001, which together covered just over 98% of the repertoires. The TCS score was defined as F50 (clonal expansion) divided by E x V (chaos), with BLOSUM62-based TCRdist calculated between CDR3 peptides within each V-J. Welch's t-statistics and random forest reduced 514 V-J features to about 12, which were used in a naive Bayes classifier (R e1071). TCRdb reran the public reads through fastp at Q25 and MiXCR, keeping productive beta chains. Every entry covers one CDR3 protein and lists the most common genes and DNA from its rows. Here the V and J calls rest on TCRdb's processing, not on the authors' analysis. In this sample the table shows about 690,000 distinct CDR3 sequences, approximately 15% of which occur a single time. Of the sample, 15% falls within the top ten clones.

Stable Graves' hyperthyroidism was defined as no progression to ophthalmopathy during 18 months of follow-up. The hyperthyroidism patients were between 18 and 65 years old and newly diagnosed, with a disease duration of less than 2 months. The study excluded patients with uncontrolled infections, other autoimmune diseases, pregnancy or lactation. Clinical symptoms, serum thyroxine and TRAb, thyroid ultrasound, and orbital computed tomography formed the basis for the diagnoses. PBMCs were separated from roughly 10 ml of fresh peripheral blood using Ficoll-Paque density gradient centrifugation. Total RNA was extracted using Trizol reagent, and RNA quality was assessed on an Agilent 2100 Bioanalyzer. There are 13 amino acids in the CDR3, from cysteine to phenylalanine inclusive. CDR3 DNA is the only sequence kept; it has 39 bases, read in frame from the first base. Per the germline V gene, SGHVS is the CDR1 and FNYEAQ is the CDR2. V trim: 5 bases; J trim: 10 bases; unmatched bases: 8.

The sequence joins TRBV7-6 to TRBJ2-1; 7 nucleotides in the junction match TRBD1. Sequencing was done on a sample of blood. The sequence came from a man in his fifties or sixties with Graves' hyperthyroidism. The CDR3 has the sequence CASSPRTGGEQFF. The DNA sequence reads TGTGCCAGCAGCCCCAGGACAGGCGGGGAGCAGTTCTTC.